This TCR beta chain was profiled in a study of shared T cell receptors in the human thymus. Profiling relied on immunoSEQ multiplex PCR, and the TCRdb table lists in-frame clones only, not all of them. The sample holds some 720,000 clones, around 89% seen once. These data also featured in a second study, about human thymus T cells. That source adds: In corrective heart surgery, resections were taken, and these provided the thymus tissue. Repertoires sampled from thymus and blood appeared biased in V and J gene usage. Overlap was high between thymic repertoires from unrelated individuals, as reported in related research.

This TCR derives from a boy younger than two with a congenital heart defect. Sequenced material: thymocytes.

The DNA for the CDR3 is TGTGCCAGCAGCTTGGGGTGGGAGCCTCGCTACAATGAGCAGTTCTTC. Its protein is CASSLGWEPRYNEQFF. The chain employs TRBV7-2 and TRBJ2-1, with D perhaps TRBD2 (5 bases). The CDR3 extends over 16 amino acids. With 3 bases removed from V and 3 bases from J, the gap between germline ends came to 15 bases. The V gene's germline CDR1 is SGHTA and CDR2 FQGNSA. Full variable domain (rest looked up from reference TRBV7-2 and TRBJ2-1): GAGVSQSPSNKVTEKGKDVELRCDPISGHTALYWYRQSLGQGLEFLIYFQGNSAPDKSGLPSDRFSAERTGGSVSTLTIQRTQQEDSAVYLCASSLGWEPRYNEQFFGPGTRLTVL.